The clone carrying this T cell receptor beta chain appeared many times. Its antigen remains unknown. This sample stems from a study of CD8 T cells in ankylosing spondylitis. The study's findings and limits: In ankylosing spondylitis patients, matched synovial fluid reportedly showed significant enrichment of disease-linked clones. A motif in TCR beta, a set of under ten highly homologous variants, appeared characteristic of ankylosing spondylitis blood. Disease-linked clones bore a CD8+ phenotype, appearing relatively rarely in peripheral blood.

Germline V CDR1 and CDR2: SGHRS, YFSETQ. This CDR3 is 14 amino acids long. With V trimmed by 3 bases and J by 6 bases, 5 bases remained unmatched. TCRdb passed the 5' RACE reads through MiXCR, listing each CDR3 protein once. The table has around 150,000 distinct CDR3 sequences, about 17% seen once; the top ten hold 7.8%. The TCR originated in a male donor with ankylosing spondylitis or in good health (not recorded which). Sequenced material: blood, either unsorted or a sorted T cell fraction (not recorded which). This chain uses TRBV5-1 with TRBJ2-1, with 8 bases that match TRBD2. The CDR3 coding sequence is TGCGCCAGCAGCTCATCCGGGACTAGCAATGAGCAGTTCTTC. It specifies CASSSSGTSNEQFF. The whole variable domain, filled in from reference TRBV5-1 and TRBJ2-1, reads KAGVTQTPRYLIKTRGQQVTLSCSPISGHRSVSWYQQTPGQGLQFLFEYFSETQRNKGNFPGRFSGRQFSNSRSEMNVSTLELGDSALYLCASSSSGTSNEQFFGPGTRLTVL.